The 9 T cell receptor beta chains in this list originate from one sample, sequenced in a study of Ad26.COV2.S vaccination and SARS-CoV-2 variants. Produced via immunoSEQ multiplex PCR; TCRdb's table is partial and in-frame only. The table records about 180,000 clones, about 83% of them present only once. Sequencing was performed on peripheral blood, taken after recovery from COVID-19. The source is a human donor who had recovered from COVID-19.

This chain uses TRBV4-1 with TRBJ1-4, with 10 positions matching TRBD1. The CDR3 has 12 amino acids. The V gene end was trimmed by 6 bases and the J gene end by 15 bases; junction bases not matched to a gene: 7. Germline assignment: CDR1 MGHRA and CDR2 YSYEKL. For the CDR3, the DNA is TGCGCCAGCAGGAACACCGGGACAGGGGTGTTTTTT. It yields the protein CASRNTGTGVFF.

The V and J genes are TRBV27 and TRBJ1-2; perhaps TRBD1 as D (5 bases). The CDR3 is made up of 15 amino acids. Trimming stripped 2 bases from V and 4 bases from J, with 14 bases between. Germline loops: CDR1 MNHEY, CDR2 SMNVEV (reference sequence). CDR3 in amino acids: CASSLTPGPGYGYTF. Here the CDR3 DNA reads TGTGCCAGCAGTTTAACTCCGGGGCCCGGCTATGGCTACACCTTC.

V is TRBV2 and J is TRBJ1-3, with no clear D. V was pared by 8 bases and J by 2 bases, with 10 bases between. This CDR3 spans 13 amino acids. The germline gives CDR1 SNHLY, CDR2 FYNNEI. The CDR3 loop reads CASLRDPGNTIYF. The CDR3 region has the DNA TGTGCCAGCCTTCGGGATCCTGGAAACACCATATATTTT.

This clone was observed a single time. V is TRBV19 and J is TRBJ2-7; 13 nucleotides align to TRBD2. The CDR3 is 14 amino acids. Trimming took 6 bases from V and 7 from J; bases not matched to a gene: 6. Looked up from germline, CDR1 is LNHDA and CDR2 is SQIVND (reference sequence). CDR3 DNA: TGTGCCAGTAGGCGACTAGCGGGAGGCTCTGAGCAGTACTTC. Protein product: CASRRLAGGSEQYF.

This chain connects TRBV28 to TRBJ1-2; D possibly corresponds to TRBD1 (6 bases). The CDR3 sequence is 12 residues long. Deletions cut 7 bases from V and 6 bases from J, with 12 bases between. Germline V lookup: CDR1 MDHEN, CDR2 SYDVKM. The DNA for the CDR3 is TGTGCCAGCACGGGGACAACCAATGGCTACACCTTC. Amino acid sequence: CASTGTTNGYTF.

In nucleotides, the CDR3 is TGCAGTGCTGGAAGCACAGATACGCAGTATTTT. It is translated as CSAGSTDTQYF. The V call is TRBV20-1, the J call TRBJ2-3, with no clear D. CDR1 and CDR2 (germline): DFQATT, SNEGSKA (reference sequence). Trimming took off 5 bases at V and 0 bases at J, with 3 bases between the two ends. CDR3 size: 11 residues.

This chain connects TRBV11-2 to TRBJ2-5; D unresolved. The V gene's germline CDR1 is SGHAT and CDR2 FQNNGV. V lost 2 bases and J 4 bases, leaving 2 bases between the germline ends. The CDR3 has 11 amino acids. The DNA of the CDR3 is TGTGCCAGCAGCTTAACAGAGACCCAGTACTTC. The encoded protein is CASSLTETQYF.

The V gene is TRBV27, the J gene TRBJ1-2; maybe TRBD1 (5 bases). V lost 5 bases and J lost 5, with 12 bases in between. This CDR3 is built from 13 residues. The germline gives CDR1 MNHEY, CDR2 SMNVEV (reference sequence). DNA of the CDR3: TGTGCCAGCAGTCCCGGGGGGGAGTATGGCTACACCTTC. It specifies CASSPGGEYGYTF.

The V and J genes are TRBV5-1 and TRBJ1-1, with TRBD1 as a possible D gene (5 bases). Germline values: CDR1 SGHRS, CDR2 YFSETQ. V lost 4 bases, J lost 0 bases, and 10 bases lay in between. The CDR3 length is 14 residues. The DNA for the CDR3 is TGCGCCAGCAGCCCCGGGGCCATGAACACTGAAGCTTTCTTT. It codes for CASSPGAMNTEAFF.